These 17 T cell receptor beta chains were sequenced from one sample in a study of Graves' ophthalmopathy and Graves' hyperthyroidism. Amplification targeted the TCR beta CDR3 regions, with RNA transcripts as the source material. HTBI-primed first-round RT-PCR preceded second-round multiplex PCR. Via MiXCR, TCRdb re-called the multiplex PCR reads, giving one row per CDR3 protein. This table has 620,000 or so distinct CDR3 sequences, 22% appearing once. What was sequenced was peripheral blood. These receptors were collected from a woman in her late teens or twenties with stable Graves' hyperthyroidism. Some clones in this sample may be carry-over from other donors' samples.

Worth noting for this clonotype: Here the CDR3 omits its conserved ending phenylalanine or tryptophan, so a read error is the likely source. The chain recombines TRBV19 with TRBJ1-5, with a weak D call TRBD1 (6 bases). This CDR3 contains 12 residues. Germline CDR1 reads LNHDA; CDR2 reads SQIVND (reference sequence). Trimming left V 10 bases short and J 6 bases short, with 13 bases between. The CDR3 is CATDGGGQPQHL. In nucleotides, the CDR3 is TGTGCCACCGACGGGGGCGGTCAGCCCCAGCATTTG.

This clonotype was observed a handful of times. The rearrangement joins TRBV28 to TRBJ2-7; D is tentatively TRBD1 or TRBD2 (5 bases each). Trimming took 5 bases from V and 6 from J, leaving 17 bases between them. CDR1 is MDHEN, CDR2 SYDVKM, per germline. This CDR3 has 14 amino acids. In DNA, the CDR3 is TGTGCCAGCAGTCTCAGGGTCAGTGGACTCGAGCAGTACTTC. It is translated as CASSLRVSGLEQYF.

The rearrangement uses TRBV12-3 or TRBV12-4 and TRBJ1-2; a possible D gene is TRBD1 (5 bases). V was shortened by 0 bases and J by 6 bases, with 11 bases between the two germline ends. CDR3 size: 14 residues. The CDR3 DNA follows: TGTGCCAGCAGTTTAGCGCTGGGGCCAAATGGCTACACCTTC. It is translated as CASSLALGPNGYTF.

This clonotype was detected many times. This chain's CDR3 is CASHARPGLDEQYF. CDR3 DNA sequence: TGTGCCAGCCACGCCCGACCGGGTTTAGATGAGCAGTACTTC. V and J are TRBV6-5 and TRBJ2-7; D gene uncertain. The V gene lost 8 bases and the J gene lost 7 bases, with 21 bases spanning the gap. CDR1 and CDR2 (germline): MNHEY, SVGAGI. This CDR3 is built from 14 residues.

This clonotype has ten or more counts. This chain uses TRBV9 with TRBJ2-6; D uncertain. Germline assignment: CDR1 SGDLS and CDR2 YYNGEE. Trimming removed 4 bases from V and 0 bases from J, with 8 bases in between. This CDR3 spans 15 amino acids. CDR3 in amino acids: CASSSPSSGANVLTF. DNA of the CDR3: TGTGCCAGCAGCTCCCCTTCCTCTGGGGCCAACGTCCTGACTTTC.

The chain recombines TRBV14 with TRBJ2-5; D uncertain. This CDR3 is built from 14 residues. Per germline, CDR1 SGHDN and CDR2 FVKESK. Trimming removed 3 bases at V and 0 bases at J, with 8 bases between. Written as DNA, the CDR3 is TGTGCCAGCAGCCACGATGCGTACCAAGAGACCCAGTACTTC. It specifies CASSHDAYQETQYF.

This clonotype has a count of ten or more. Here the CDR3 reads CASSSSAGGVYEQYF. Here the CDR3 DNA reads TGTGCCAGCAGTTCGAGCGCGGGGGGAGTCTACGAGCAGTACTTC. The chain links TRBV6-5 to TRBJ2-7; TRBD2 aligns across 8 bases. The germline V gene encodes CDR1 MNHEY and CDR2 SVGAGI. The J segment lost 3 bases and the V segment lost 4 bases, leaving 8 bases of the junction unmatched. The CDR3 runs 15 residues.

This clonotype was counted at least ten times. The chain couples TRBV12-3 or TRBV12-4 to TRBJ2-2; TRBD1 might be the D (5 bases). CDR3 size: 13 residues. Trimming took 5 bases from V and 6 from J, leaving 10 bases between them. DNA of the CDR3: TGTGCCAGCAGTCCAGGGCCCCCCGGGGAGCTGTTTTTT. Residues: CASSPGPPGELFF.

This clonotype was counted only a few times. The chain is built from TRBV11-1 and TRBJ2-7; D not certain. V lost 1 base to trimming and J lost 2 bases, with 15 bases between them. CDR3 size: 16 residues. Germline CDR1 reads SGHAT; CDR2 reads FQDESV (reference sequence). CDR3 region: CASSLGSDFRTYEQYF. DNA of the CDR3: TGTGCCAGCAGCTTAGGATCTGACTTCCGAACCTACGAGCAGTACTTC.

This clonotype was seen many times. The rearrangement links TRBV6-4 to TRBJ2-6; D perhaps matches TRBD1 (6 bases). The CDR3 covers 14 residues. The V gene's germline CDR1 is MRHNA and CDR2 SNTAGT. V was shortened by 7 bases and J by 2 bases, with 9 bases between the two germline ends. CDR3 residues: CASKGGPGANVLTF. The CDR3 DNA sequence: TGTGCCAGCAAAGGGGGTCCTGGGGCCAACGTCCTGACTTTC.

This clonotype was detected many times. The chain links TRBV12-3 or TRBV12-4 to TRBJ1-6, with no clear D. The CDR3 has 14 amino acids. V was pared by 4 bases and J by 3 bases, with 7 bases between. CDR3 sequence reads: CASSSPDYNSPLHF. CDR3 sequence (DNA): TGTGCCAGCAGTTCCCCGGACTATAATTCACCCCTCCACTTT.

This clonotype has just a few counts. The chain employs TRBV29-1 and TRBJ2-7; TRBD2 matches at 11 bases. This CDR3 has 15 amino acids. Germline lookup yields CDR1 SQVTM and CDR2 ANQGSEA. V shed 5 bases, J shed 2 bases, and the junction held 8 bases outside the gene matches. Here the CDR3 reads CSVSLAGGQAYEQYF. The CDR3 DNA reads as TGCAGCGTTAGTCTAGCGGGAGGTCAGGCCTACGAGCAGTACTTC.

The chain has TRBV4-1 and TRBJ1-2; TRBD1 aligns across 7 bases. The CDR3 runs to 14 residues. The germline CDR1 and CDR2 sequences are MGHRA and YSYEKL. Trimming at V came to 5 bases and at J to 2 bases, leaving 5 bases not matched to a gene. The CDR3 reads CASSAPGQNYGYTF. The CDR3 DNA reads TGCGCCAGCAGCGCACCGGGACAGAACTATGGCTACACCTTC.

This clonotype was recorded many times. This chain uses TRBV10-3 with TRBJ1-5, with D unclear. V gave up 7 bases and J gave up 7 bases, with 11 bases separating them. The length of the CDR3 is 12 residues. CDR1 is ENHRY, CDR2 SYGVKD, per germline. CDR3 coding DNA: TGTGCCATCAATGACGAGGGACAGCCCCAGCATTTT. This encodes CAINDEGQPQHF.

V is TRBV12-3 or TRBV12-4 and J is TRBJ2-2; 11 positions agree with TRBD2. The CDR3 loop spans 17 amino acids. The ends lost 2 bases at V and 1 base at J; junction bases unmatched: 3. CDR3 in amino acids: CASSLNGLAGNTGELFF. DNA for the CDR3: TGTGCCAGCAGTTTAAATGGACTAGCGGGGAACACCGGGGAGCTGTTTTTT.

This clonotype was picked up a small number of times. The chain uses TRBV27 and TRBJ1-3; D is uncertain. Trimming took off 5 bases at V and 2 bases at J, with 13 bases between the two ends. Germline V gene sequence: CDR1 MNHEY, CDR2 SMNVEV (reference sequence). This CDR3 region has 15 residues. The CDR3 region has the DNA TGTGCCAGCAGTCAAGACAACCGCCCTGGAAACACCATATATTTT. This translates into CASSQDNRPGNTIYF.

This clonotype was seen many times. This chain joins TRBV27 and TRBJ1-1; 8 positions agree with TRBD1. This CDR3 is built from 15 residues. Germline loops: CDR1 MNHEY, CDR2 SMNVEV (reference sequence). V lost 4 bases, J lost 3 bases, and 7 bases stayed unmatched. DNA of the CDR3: TGTGCCAGCAGTTACAGACAGGGGCGGGACACTGAAGCTTTCTTT. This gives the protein CASSYRQGRDTEAFF.